The 22 T cell receptor beta chains below were found in one sample sequenced in a study of T cells in Graves' hyperthyroidism and ophthalmopathy. The CDR3 regions of TCR beta were amplified from RNA transcripts. First-round RT-PCR targeting the TCR CDR3 was performed with the HTBI primer set. TCRdb re-called the multiplex PCR reads with MiXCR, one entry per CDR3 protein. The sample has 400,000 to 500,000 distinct CDR3 sequences; around an eighth are singletons. Sequencing was carried out using blood. These receptors came from a woman between 18 and 29 years old with Graves' hyperthyroidism.

A few counts support this clonotype. CDR3 residues: CASSIRQESYGYTF. CDR3 DNA: TGTGCCAGCAGTATACGACAGGAGTCCTATGGCTACACCTTC. This chain links TRBV12-3 or TRBV12-4 with TRBJ1-2; perhaps TRBD1 as D (6 bases). V was trimmed by 5 bases and J by 4 bases, leaving 14 bases between them. The CDR3 sequence is 14 residues long.

This clonotype was counted at least ten times. This rearrangement joins TRBV5-1 to TRBJ2-7; 8 nucleotides align to TRBD2. Germline-derived CDR1 and CDR2 are SGHRS and YFSETQ. This CDR3 has 14 residues. V shed 5 bases and J 1 base; nucleotides not matched to a gene: 5. In DNA form, the CDR3 reads TGCGCCAGCAGACTCCGGGAGGGATCCTACGAGCAGTACTTC. This gives the protein CASRLREGSYEQYF.

This clonotype was seen repeatedly, ten times or more. V and J are TRBV10-1 and TRBJ2-3, with 11 bases lining up with TRBD1. The CDR3 runs 15 residues. From germline, CDR1 is WNHNN and CDR2 SYGVQD (reference sequence). V was pared by 5 bases and J by 2 bases, with 3 bases of the junction left unmatched. The CDR3 is CASSRTGGNTDTQYF. DNA for the CDR3: TGCGCCAGCAGTAGGACAGGGGGCAACACAGATACGCAGTATTTT.

This clonotype was seen at least ten times. The chain is built from TRBV5-6 and TRBJ1-2; maybe TRBD1 (6 bases). CDR3 length: 13 amino acids. Trimming shortened V by 2 bases and J by 4 bases, and 9 bases separated the two germline ends. The germline V gene encodes CDR1 SGHDT and CDR2 YYEEEE. CDR3 in amino acids: CASSLGQIYGYTF. The CDR3 region has the DNA TGTGCCAGCAGCTTAGGACAGATCTATGGCTACACCTTC.

This clonotype was counted a few times. The rearrangement uses TRBV18 and TRBJ1-2; 9 bases align to TRBD1. The V gene's germline CDR1 is KGHSH and CDR2 LQKENI. V lost 4 bases to trimming and J lost 7 bases; unmatched junction nucleotides: 10. This CDR3 comprises 15 residues. The CDR3 DNA sequence: TGTGCCAGCTCACGGGACAGGGTCGAGATTGTTGGCTACACCTTC. Translating gives CASSRDRVEIVGYTF.

This clonotype occurred many times. This sequence joins TRBV12-3 or TRBV12-4 and TRBJ1-1; unclear D gene. V was clipped by 3 bases and J by 1 base, with 6 bases between them. The CDR3 contains 13 residues. The CDR3 nucleotides read TGTGCCAGCAGTTTCATAGAGAACACTGAAGCTTTCTTT. Translating it yields CASSFIENTEAFF.

This clonotype has at least ten counts. This chain joins TRBV30 and TRBJ2-5; D tentatively reads TRBD1 or TRBD2 (5 bases each). Trimming left V 4 bases short and J 4 bases short, with 19 bases between. This CDR3 region has 15 residues. Looked up from germline, CDR1 is GTSNPN and CDR2 is SVGIG (reference sequence). The CDR3 DNA reads TGTGCCTGGACCAATACAGGTCAGGGACGAGAGACCCAGTACTTC. This encodes CAWTNTGQGRETQYF.

In this sample, this clonotype turned up many times. The J gene is TRBJ2-1, the V gene TRBV7-2, with 12 bases fitting TRBD2. The CDR3 runs 16 residues. Unmatched junction bases numbered 7, after V lost 6 bases and J lost 4 bases. In germline, CDR1 is SGHTA, CDR2 FQGNSA. In DNA form, the CDR3 reads TGTGCCAGCAGACTCGGGACTAGCGGGTTTTACAATGAGCAGTTCTTC. Residues: CASRLGTSGFYNEQFF.

This clonotype was seen more than once but under ten times. J is TRBJ1-4 and V is TRBV20-1; maybe TRBD1 (5 bases). V was cut by 3 bases and J by 4 bases, with 12 bases left in between. There are 14 residues in the CDR3. CDR1 and CDR2 from the germline V gene are DFQATT and SNEGSKA (reference sequence). The CDR3 DNA follows: TGCAGTGCTAGGGGGCGTGGGCTTAATGAAAAACTGTTTTTT. Translation gives CSARGRGLNEKLFF.

This clonotype turned up a few times. This may be a read error, as it is one base from a much larger clone. J is TRBJ2-1 and V is TRBV11-3; D gene ambiguous. This CDR3 region has 15 residues. Germline-derived CDR1 and CDR2 are SGHNT and YENEEA. The ends were cut back, 2 bases at V and 2 bases at J, with 10 bases in the middle. In DNA form, the CDR3 reads TGTGCCAGCAGCTTATTACAGAGCCCCTACAATGAGCAGTTCTTC. Residues: CASSLLQSPYNEQFF.

V gene TRBV30 combines with J gene TRBJ1-1; D gene ambiguous. CDR1 is GTSNPN, CDR2 SVGIG, per germline (reference sequence). Trimming shortened V by 8 bases and J by 0 bases, and 10 bases separated the two germline ends. This CDR3 contains 12 residues. The CDR3 is CARTSVNTEAFF. The CDR3 DNA sequence: TGTGCCCGGACTTCTGTGAACACTGAAGCTTTCTTT.

This clonotype was counted ten times or more. The chain couples TRBV11-2 to TRBJ2-3; possibly TRBD1 or TRBD2 for D (5 bases each). Trimming removed 4 bases from V and 2 bases from J, with 25 bases in between. CDR1 SGHAT and CDR2 FQNNGV come from the germline V gene. The CDR3 has 19 amino acids. Here the CDR3 DNA reads TGTGCCAGCAGCTCCCCCTGGGGTTTTGTGGGACCAACCACAGATACGCAGTATTTT. It translates to CASSSPWGFVGPTTDTQYF. The whole variable domain, remainder taken from reference TRBV11-2 and TRBJ2-3, is EAGVAQSPRYKIIEKRQSVAFWCNPISGHATLYWYQQILGQGPKLLIQFQNNGVVDDSQLPKDRFSAERLKGVDSTLKIQPAKLEDSAVYLCASSSPWGFVGPTTDTQYFGPGTRLTVL.

This clonotype occurred many times. The chain combines TRBV28 with TRBJ2-1; 9 positions agree with TRBD2. The ends lost 5 bases at V and 5 bases at J; junction bases unmatched: 4. The CDR3 contains 14 residues. Germline V gives CDR1 MDHEN, CDR2 SYDVKM. This CDR3 reads CASSMTSGHNEQFF. In DNA, the CDR3 is TGTGCCAGCAGTATGACTAGCGGTCACAATGAGCAGTTCTTC.

This clonotype was observed many times. The V gene is TRBV7-2, the J gene TRBJ1-2, with 8 positions matching TRBD1. The CDR3 is made up of 14 amino acids. Germline CDR1 is SGHTA and CDR2 is FQGNSA. V dropped 5 bases and J dropped 8; count of bases not matched to a gene: 10. In DNA, the CDR3 is TGTGCCAGCAGCCGAGAACCCGGACAGGGAGGCTACACCTTC. This encodes CASSREPGQGGYTF.

This clonotype appeared many times. This chain joins TRBV7-8 and TRBJ1-2; the D gene is possibly TRBD1 (5 bases). CDR3 length equals 15 residues. V gave up 1 base and J gave up 4 bases, with 13 bases separating them. CDR1 and CDR2 (germline): SGHVS, FQNEAQ. CDR3 sequence (DNA): TGTGCCAGCAGCTTAGACCCCGTGGGGGGCTATGGCTACACCTTC. Its translation: CASSLDPVGGYGYTF.

The sample holds many counts of this clonotype. The chain carries TRBV2 and TRBJ2-7; D not resolved. CDR3 size: 13 residues. V lost 7 bases to trimming and J lost 6 bases, with 16 bases between them. Germline CDR1 SNHLY, CDR2 FYNNEI. The CDR3 DNA is TGTGCCAGCACCCGAGGTGTAGGATTCGAGCAGTACGTC. It yields the protein CASTRGVGFEQYV.

This clonotype was found many times. V is TRBV20-1 and J is TRBJ1-2; D is unclear. Trimming cost V 0 bases and J 8 bases, with 13 bases left between them. CDR1 and CDR2 (germline): DFQATT, SNEGSKA (reference sequence). The CDR3 runs to 13 residues. CDR3: CSARDPRERGYTF. CDR3 nucleotide sequence: TGCAGTGCTAGAGATCCTAGGGAGAGGGGCTACACCTTC.

About this clonotype: A read error may account for a junction end that differs from germline. The rearrangement links TRBV5-1 to TRBJ1-1, with D possibly TRBD1 on 6 matching bases. Germline loops: CDR1 SGHRS, CDR2 YFSETQ. The CDR3 sequence is 13 residues long. The CDR3 bases are TGCGCCAGCAGTCACCAGGGGAACACTGACGCTTTCTTT. It encodes CASSHQGNTDAFF.

CDR3 nucleotides: TGTGCCAGCAGCGACCCAGCGGGTGAAGCTTTCTTT. It is translated as CASSDPAGEAFF. The chain is built from TRBV11-3 and TRBJ1-1; D not certain. Looked up from germline, CDR1 is SGHNT and CDR2 is YENEEA. V was trimmed by 5 bases and J by 7 bases, leaving 11 bases between them. The CDR3 runs to 12 residues.

This clonotype has just a few counts. This chain joins TRBV27 and TRBJ1-1, with 9 bases matching TRBD1. Germline trimming cut 2 bases from V and 6 bases from J; bases unmatched to any gene: 4. Germline V gene data show CDR1 as MNHEY and CDR2 as SMNVEV (reference sequence). The CDR3 is 14 residues long. Here the CDR3 reads CASSLGQGYSEAFF. CDR3 nucleotide sequence: TGTGCCAGCAGTTTAGGACAGGGGTATTCTGAAGCTTTCTTT.

This clonotype was seen many times. This sequence joins TRBV5-5 and TRBJ2-3; D is undetermined. Germline V gives CDR1 SGHKS, CDR2 YYEKEE (reference sequence). Trimming removed 0 bases at V and 0 bases at J, with 5 bases between. The CDR3 has 14 residues. The CDR3, as DNA: TGTGCCAGCAGCTTGGAACGGAGCACAGATACGCAGTATTTT. Translation gives CASSLERSTDTQYF.

This clonotype was found a few times. The CDR3 protein is CASSLGTGQNGYTF. CDR3 coding DNA: TGTGCCAGCAGCTTGGGGACAGGGCAGAATGGCTACACCTTC. This rearrangement joins TRBV5-6 to TRBJ1-2, with 8 nucleotides matching TRBD1. CDR3 length equals 14 residues. Losses at the gene ends were 0 bases for V and 6 bases for J; bases not matched to a gene: 4. CDR1 SGHDT and CDR2 YYEEEE come from the germline V gene.